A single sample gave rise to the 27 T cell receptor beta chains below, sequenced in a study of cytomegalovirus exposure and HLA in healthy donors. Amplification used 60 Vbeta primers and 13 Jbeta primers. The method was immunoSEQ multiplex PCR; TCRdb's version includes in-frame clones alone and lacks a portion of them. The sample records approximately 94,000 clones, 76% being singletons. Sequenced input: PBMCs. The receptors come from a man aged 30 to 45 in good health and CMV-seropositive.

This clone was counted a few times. Here the CDR3 reads CASSLTGTYEQYF. The CDR3 DNA is TGTGCCAGCAGCTTGACAGGAACCTACGAGCAGTACTTC. This chain joins TRBV7-9 and TRBJ2-7; tentatively, D is TRBD1 (6 bases). The CDR3 extends over 13 amino acids. Germline V gene lookup returns CDR1 SEHNR and CDR2 FQNEAQ (reference sequence). Trimming shortened V by 3 bases and J by 2 bases, and 8 bases separated the two germline ends. Based on the CDR3 plus reference TRBV7-9 and TRBJ2-7, the full variable domain is DTGVSQNPRHKITKRGQNVTFRCDPISEHNRLYWYRQTLGQGPEFLTYFQNEAQLEKSRLLSDRFSAERPKGSFSTLEIQRTEQGDSAMYLCASSLTGTYEQYFGPGTRLTVT.

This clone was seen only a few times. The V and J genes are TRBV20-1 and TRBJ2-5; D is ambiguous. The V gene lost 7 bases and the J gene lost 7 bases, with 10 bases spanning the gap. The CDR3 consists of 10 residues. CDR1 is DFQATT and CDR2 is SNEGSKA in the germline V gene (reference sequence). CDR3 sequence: CSVGVGTQYF. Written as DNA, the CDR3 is TGCAGTGTTGGAGTTGGGACCCAGTACTTC.

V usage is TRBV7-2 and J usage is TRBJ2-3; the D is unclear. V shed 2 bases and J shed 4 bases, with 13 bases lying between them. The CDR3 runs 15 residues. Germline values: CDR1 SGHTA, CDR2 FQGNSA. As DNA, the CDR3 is TGTGCCAGCAGCTTACAGGTTATGAGTTCAGATACGCAGTATTTT. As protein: CASSLQVMSSDTQYF.

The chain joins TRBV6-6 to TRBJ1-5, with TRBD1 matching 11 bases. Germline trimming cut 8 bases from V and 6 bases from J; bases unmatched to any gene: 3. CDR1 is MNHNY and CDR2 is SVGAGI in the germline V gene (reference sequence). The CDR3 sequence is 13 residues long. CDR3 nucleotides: TGTGCCAGCGCGGGACAGGGGGGTCAGCCCCAGCATTTT. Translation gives CASAGQGGQPQHF.

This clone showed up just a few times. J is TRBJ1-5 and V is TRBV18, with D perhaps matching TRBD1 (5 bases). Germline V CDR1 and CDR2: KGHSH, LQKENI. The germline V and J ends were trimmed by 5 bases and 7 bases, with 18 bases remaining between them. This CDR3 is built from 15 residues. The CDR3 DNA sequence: TGTGCCAGCTCAATGGTAGACCAGGGATGGCAGCCCCAGCATTTT. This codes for CASSMVDQGWQPQHF.

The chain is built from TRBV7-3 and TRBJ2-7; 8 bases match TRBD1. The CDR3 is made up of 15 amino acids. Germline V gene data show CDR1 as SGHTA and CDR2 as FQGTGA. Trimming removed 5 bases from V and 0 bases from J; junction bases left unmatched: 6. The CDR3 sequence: CASSQQGGVSYEQYF. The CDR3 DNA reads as TGTGCCAGCAGCCAACAGGGGGGTGTCTCCTACGAGCAGTACTTC.

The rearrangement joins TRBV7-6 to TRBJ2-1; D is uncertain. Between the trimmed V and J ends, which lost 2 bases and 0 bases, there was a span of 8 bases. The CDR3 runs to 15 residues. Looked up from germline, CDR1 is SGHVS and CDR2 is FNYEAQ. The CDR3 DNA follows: TGTGCCAGCAGCTTAACACACCTCTCCTACAATGAGCAGTTCTTC. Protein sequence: CASSLTHLSYNEQFF.

The CDR3 is CASSYGTSNYGYTF. The CDR3 DNA follows: TGTGCCAGCAGCTACGGGACATCTAACTATGGCTACACCTTC. The V and J genes are TRBV7-2 and TRBJ1-2; a weak D match, TRBD1 (6 bases). Germline V lookup: CDR1 SGHTA, CDR2 FQGNSA. The CDR3 sequence is 14 residues long. V was cut by 4 bases and J by 0 bases, with 9 bases left in between.

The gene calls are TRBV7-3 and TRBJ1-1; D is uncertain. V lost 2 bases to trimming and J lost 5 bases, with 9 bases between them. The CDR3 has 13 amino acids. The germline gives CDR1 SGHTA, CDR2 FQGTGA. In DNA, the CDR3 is TGTGCCAGCAGCTTAGGTAGTCTGACTGAAGCTTTCTTT. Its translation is CASSLGSLTEAFF.

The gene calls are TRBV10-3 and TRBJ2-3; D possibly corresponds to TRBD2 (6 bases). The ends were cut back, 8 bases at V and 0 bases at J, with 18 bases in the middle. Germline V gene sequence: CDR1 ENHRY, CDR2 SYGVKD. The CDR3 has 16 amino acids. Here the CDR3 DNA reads TGTGCCATCGCGAGGGAGGCTACCACTAGCACAGATACGCAGTATTTT. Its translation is CAIAREATTSTDTQYF.

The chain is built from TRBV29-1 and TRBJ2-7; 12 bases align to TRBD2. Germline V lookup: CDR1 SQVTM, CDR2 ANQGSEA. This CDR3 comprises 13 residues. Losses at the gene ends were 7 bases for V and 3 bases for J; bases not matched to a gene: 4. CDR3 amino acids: CSARLAGVYEQYF. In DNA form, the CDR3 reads TGCAGCGCCCGACTAGCGGGAGTCTACGAGCAGTACTTC.

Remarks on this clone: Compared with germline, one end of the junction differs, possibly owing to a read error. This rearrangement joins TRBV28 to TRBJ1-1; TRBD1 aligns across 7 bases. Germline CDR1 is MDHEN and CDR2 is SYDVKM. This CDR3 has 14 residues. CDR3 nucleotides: TGTGCCGGCAGTTTATTAGCAGGGGGGACTGAAGCTTTCTTT. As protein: CAGSLLAGGTEAFF.

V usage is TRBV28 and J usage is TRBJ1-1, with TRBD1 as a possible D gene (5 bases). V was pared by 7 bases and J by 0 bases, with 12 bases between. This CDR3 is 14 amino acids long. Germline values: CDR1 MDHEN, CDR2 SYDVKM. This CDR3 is CASNRWGMNTEAFF. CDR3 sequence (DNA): TGTGCCAGCAACAGGTGGGGCATGAACACTGAAGCTTTCTTT.

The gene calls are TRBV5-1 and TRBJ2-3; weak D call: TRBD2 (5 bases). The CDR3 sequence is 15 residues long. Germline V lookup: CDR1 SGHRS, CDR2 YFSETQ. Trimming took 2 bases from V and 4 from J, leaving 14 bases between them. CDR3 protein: CASSFAGDGSDTQYF. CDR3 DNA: TGCGCCAGCAGCTTCGCGGGCGATGGATCAGATACGCAGTATTTT.

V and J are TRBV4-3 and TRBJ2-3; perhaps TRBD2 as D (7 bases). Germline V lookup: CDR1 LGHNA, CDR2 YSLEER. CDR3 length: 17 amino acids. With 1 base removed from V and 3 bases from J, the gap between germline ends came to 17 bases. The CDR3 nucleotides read TGCGCCAGCAGCCAAGCGGGACGGGGGGCGCGGACAGATACGCAGTATTTT. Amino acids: CASSQAGRGARTDTQYF.

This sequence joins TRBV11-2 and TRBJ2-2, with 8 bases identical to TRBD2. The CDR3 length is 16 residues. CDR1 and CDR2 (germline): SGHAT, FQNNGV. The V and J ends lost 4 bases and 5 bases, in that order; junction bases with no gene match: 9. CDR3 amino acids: CASSSPGLGGTGELFF. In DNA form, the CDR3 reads TGTGCCAGCAGCTCCCCGGGACTAGGCGGGACCGGGGAGCTGTTTTTT.

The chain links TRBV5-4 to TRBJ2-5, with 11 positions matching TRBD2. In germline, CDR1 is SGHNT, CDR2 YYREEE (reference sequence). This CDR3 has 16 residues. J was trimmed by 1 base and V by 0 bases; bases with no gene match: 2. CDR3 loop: CASSLGLAGIQETQYF. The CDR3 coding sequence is TGTGCCAGCAGCTTGGGACTAGCGGGGATCCAAGAGACCCAGTACTTC.

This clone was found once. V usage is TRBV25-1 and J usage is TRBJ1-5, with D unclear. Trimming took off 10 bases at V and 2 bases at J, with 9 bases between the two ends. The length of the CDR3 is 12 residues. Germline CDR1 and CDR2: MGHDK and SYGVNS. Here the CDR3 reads CATRSGNQPQHF. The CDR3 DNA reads TGTGCCACCAGAAGCGGCAATCAGCCCCAGCATTTT.

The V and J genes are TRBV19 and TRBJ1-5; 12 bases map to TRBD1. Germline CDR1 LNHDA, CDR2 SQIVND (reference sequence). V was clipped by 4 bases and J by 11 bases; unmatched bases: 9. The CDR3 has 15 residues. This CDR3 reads CASSTRDRGPEAQHF. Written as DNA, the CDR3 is TGTGCCAGTAGTACCCGGGACAGGGGGCCGGAGGCCCAGCATTTT.

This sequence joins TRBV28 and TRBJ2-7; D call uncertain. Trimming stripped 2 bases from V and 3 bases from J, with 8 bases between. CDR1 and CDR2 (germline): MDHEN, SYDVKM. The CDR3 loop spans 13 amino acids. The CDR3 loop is CASSLNPGYEQYF. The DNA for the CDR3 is TGTGCCAGCAGTTTAAATCCCGGCTACGAGCAGTACTTC.

Here the CDR3 reads CASTSSGRPRGEQYF. In DNA form, the CDR3 reads TGTGCCAGCACATCGTCTGGCCGCCCTAGGGGCGAGCAGTACTTC. J is TRBJ2-7 and V is TRBV7-2; maybe TRBD1 (5 bases). V was shortened by 7 bases and J by 6 bases, with 22 bases between the two germline ends. Germline CDR1 and CDR2: SGHTA and FQGNSA. This CDR3 is built from 15 residues.

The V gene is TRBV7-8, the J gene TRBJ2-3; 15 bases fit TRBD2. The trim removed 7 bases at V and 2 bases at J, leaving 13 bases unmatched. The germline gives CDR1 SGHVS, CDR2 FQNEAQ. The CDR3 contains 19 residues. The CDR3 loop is CASKSSAGLAGGHTDTQYF. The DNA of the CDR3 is TGTGCCAGCAAGTCCAGCGCGGGACTAGCGGGAGGACACACAGATACGCAGTATTTT.

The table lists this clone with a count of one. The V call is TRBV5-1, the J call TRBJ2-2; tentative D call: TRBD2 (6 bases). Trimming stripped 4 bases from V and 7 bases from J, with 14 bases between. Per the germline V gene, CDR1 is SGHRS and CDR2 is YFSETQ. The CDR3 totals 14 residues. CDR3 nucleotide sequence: TGCGCCAGCAGCAGCGTGTCGGGGGTCGGGGAGCTGTTTTTT. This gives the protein CASSSVSGVGELFF.

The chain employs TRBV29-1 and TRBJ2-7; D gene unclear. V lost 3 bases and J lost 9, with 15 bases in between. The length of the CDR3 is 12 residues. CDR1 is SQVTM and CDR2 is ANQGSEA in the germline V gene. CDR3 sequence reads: CSVDIGKAGQYF. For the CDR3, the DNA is TGCAGCGTTGACATAGGAAAAGCAGGGCAGTACTTC.

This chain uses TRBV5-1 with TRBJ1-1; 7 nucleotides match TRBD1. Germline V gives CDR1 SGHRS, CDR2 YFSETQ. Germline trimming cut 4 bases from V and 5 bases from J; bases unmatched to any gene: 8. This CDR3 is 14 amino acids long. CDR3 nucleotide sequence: TGCGCCAGCAGCCTAGGGACAGCTGGTACTGAAGCTTTCTTT. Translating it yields CASSLGTAGTEAFF.

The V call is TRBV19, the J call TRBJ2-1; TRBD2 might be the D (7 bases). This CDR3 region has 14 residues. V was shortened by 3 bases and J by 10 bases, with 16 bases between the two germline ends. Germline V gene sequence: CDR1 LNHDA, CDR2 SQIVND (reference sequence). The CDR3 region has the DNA TGTGCCAGTAGTATGAAGGGGGAGGGCCGCGAGCAGTTCTTC. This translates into CASSMKGEGREQFF.

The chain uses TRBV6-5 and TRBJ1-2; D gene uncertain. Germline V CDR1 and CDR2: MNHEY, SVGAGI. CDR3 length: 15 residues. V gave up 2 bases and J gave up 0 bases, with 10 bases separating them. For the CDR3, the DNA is TGTGCCAGCAGTTACGTCTACACTACTAACTATGGCTACACCTTC. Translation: CASSYVYTTNYGYTF.